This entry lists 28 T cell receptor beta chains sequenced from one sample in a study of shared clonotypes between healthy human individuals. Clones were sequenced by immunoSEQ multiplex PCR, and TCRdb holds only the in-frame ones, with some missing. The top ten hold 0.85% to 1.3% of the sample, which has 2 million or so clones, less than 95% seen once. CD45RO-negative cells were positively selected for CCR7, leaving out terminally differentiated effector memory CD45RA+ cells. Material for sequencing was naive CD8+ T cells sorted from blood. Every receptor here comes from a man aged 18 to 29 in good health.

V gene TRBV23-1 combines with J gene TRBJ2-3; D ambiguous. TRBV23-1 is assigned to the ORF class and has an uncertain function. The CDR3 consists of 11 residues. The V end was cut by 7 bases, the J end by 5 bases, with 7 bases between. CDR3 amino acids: CASKNRDTQYF. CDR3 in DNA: TGCGCCAGCAAGAACAGAGATACGCAGTATTTT.

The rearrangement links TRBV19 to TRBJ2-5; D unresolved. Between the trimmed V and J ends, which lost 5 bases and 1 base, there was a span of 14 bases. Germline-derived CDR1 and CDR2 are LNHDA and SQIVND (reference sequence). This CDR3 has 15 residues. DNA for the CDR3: TGTGCCAGTAGTGGTGAATTGGGGTTCCAAGAGACCCAGTACTTC. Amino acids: CASSGELGFQETQYF.

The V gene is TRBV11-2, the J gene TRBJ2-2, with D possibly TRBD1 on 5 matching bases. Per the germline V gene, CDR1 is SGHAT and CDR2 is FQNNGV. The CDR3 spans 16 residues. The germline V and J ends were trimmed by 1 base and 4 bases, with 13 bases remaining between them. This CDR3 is CASSLGARASTGELFF. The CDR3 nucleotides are TGTGCCAGCAGCTTAGGGGCCAGGGCTAGCACCGGGGAGCTGTTTTTT.

The CDR3 bases are TGTGCCAGCGGACAGGGACCCAATGAGCAGTTCTTC. As protein: CASGQGPNEQFF. V usage is TRBV5-4 and J usage is TRBJ2-1; 8 positions agree with TRBD1. Unmatched junction bases numbered 3, after V lost 7 bases and J lost 6 bases. There are 12 residues in the CDR3. Germline V gene data show CDR1 as SGHNT and CDR2 as YYREEE (reference sequence).

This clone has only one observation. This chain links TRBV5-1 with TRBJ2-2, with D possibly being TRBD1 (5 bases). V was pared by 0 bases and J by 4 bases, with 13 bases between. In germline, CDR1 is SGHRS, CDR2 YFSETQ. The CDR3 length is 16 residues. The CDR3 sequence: CASSLEGFFGTGELFF. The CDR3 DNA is TGCGCCAGCAGCTTGGAGGGGTTTTTCGGCACCGGGGAGCTGTTTTTT.

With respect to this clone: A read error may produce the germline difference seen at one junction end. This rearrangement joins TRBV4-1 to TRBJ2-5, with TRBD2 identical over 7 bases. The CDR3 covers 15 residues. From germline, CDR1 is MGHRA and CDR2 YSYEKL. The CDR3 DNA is TGCGCCAGCAGGCTCGGGACTACCAACCACGAGACCCAGTACTTC. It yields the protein CASRLGTTNHETQYF.

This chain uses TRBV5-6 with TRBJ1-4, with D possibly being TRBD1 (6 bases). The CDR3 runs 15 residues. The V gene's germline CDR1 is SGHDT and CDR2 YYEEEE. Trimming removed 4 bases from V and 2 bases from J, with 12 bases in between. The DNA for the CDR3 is TGTGCCAGCAGCCCATGGACAGTCACTAATGAAAAACTGTTTTTT. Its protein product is CASSPWTVTNEKLFF. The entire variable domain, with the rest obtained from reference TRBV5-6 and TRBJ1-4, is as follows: DAGVTQSPTHLIKTRGQQVTLRCSPKSGHDTVSWYQQALGQGPQFIFQYYEEEERQRGNFPDRFSGHQFPNYSSELNVNALLLGDSALYLCASSPWTVTNEKLFFGSGTQLSVL.

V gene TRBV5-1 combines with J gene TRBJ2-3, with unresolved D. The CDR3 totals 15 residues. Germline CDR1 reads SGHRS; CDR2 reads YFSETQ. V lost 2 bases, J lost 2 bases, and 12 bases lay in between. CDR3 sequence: CASSLLDQYTDTQYF. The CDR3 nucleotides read TGCGCCAGCAGCTTATTGGACCAGTACACAGATACGCAGTATTTT.

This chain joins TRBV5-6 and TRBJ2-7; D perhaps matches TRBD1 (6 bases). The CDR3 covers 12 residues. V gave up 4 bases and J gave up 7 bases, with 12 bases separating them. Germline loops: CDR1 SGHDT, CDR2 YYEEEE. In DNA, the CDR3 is TGTGCCAGCAGCCGGACAGTGGAAGAGCAGTACTTC. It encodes CASSRTVEEQYF.

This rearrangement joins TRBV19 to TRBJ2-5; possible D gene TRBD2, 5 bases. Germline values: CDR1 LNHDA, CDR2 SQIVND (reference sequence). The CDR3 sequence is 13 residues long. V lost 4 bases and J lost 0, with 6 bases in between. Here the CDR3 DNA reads TGTGCCAGTAGTAGCGGGTACCAAGAGACCCAGTACTTC. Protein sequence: CASSSGYQETQYF.

This chain's CDR3 is CASEASGQSNSPLHF. CDR3 DNA sequence: TGTGCCAGCGAGGCTTCGGGACAGAGTAATTCACCCCTCCACTTT. The genes are TRBV7-9 and TRBJ1-6, with 7 bases matching TRBD1. J was trimmed by 6 bases and V by 8 bases; bases with no gene match: 10. CDR1 is SEHNR, CDR2 FQNEAQ, per germline (reference sequence). The CDR3 totals 15 residues.

DNA of the CDR3: TGTGCCAGCAGTGCTCCCCAGCGGGGGCACTATGAGCAGTTCTTC. Encoded protein: CASSAPQRGHYEQFF. The chain recombines TRBV2 with TRBJ2-1, with 8 bases identical to TRBD2. The CDR3 sequence is 15 residues long. Germline V gene data show CDR1 as SNHLY and CDR2 as FYNNEI. With 4 bases clipped from V and 8 bases from J, the junction kept 10 bases outside the gene matches.

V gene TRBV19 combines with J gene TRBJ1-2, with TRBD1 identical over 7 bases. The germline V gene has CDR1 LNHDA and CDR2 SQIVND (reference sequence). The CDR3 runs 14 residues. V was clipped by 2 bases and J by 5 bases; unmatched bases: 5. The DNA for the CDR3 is TGTGCCAGTAGTATATCGGGGACAGAATATGGCTACACCTTC. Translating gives CASSISGTEYGYTF.

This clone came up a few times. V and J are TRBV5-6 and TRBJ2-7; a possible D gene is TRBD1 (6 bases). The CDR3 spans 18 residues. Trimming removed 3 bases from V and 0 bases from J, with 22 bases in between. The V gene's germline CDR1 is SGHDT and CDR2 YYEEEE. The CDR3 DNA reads TGTGCCAGCAGCTGGGGGACCTTCCCTGGGGGCACCTCCTACGAGCAGTACTTC. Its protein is CASSWGTFPGGTSYEQYF.

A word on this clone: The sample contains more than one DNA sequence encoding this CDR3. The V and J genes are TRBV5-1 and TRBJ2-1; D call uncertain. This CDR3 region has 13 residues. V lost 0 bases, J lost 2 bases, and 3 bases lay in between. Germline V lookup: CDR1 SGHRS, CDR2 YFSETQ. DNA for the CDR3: TGCGCCAGCAGCTTGGGTCCCTACAATGAGCAGTTCTTC. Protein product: CASSLGPYNEQFF.

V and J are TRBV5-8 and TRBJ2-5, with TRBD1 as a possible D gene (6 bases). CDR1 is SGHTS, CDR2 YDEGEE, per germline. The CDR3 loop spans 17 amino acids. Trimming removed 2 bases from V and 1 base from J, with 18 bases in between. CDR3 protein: CASSFSPGHYFQETQYF. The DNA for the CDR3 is TGTGCCAGCAGCTTCTCCCCGGGACACTATTTCCAAGAGACCCAGTACTTC.

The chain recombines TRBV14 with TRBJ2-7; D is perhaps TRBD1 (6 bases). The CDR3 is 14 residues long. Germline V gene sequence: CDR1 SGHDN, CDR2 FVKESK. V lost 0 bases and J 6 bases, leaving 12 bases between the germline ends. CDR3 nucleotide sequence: TGTGCCAGCAGCCAAGAGGTAGGGGGTTCCGAGCAGTACTTC. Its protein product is CASSQEVGGSEQYF.

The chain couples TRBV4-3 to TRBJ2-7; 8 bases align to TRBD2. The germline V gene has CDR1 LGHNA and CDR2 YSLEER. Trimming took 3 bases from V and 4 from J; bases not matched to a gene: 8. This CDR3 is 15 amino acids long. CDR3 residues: CASSHGLASMYEQYF. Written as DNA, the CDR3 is TGCGCCAGCAGCCACGGACTAGCTTCAATGTACGAGCAGTACTTC.

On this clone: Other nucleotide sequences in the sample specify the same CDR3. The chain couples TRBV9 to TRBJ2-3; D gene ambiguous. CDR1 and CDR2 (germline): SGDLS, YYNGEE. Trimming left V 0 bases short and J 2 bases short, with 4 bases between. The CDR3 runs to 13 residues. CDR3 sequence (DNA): TGTGCCAGCAGCGTAGGGGACACAGATACGCAGTATTTT. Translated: CASSVGDTDTQYF.

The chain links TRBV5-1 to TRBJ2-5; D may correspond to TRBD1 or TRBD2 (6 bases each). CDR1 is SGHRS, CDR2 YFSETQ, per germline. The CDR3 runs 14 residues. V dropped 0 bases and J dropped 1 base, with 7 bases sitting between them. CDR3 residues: CASSLAGAQETQYF. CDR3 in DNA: TGCGCCAGCAGCTTGGCGGGGGCCCAAGAGACCCAGTACTTC.

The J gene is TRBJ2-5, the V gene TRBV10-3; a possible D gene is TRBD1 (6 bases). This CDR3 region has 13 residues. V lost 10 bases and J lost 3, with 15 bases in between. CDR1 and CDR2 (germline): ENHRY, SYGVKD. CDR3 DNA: TGTGCCACCAGGGGATCAGGCGAAGAGACCCAGTACTTC. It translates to CATRGSGEETQYF.

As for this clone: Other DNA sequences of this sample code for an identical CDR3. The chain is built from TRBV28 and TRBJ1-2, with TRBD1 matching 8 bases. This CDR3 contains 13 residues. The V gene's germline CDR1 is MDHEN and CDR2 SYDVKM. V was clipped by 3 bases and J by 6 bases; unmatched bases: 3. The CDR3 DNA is TGTGCCAGCAGTTTCAGGGGGCACGATGGCTACACCTTC. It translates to CASSFRGHDGYTF.

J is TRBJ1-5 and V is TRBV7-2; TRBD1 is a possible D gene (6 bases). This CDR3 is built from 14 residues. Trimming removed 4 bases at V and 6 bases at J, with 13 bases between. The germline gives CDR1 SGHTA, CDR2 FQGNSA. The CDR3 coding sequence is TGTGCCAGCAGCTGGGGAACAGGGACTCAGCCCCAGCATTTT. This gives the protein CASSWGTGTQPQHF. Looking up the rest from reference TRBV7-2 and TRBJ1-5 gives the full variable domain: GAGVSQSPSNKVTEKGKDVELRCDPISGHTALYWYRQSLGQGLEFLIYFQGNSAPDKSGLPSDRFSAERTGGSVSTLTIQRTQQEDSAVYLCASSWGTGTQPQHFGDGTRLSIL.

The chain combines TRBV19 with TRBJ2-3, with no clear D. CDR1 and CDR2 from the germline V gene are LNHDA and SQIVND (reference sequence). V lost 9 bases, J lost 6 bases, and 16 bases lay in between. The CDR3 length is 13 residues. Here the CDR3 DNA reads TGTGCCAGCTCCTCCATACTTTCGGATACGCAGTATTTT. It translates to CASSSILSDTQYF.

CDR3 sequence reads: CASSRTGNFLLTDTQYF. In DNA form, the CDR3 reads TGTGCCAGCAGCCGGACAGGAAACTTCCTTCTTACAGATACGCAGTATTTT. The chain joins TRBV7-8 to TRBJ2-3; TRBD1 matches 7 bases. The germline gives CDR1 SGHVS, CDR2 FQNEAQ. The V gene end was trimmed by 5 bases and the J gene end by 3 bases; junction bases not matched to a gene: 14. The CDR3 totals 17 residues.

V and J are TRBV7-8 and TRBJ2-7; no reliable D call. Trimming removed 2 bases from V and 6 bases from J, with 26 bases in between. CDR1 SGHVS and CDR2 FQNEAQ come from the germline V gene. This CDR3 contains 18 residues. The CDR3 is CASSLPYIGTSALGEQYF. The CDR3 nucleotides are TGTGCCAGCAGCTTACCATATATAGGAACTTCCGCCCTAGGCGAGCAGTACTTC.

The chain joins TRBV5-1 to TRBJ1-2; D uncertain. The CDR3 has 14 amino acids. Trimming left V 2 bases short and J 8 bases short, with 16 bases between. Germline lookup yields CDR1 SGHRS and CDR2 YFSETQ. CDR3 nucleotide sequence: TGCGCCAGCAGCTTCTCAGCCGACCCGCGCGGCTACACCTTC. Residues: CASSFSADPRGYTF.

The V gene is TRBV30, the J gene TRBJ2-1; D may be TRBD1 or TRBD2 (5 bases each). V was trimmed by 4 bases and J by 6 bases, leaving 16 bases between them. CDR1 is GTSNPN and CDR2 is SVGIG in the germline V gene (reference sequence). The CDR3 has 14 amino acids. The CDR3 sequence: CAWNRENGANEQFF. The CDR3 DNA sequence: TGTGCCTGGAACCGGGAAAACGGGGCCAATGAGCAGTTCTTC.